This entry lists 30 T cell receptor beta chains sequenced from one sample in a study of PD-L1 blockade in urothelial cancer. Generated by immunoSEQ multiplex PCR, the TCRdb table keeps only in-frame clones and is missing some. The repertoire holds about 57,000 clones, with more than 80% as singletons. The time point was: pretreatment peripheral blood. The source was PBMCs, collected around atezolizumab (anti-PD-L1) treatment. Receptors were obtained from a man between 65 and 80 years old with urothelial cancer.

Regarding this clone: Sequence at one end of the junction differs from germline and may be a read error. The CDR3 sequence: CASSSDRNSNEQYF. CDR3 in DNA: TGTGCCAGTAGTTCTGACAGGAACTCCAACGAGCAGTACTTC. This sequence joins TRBV19 and TRBJ2-7; possibly TRBD1 for D (6 bases). This CDR3 is 14 amino acids long. Germline CDR1 reads LNHDA; CDR2 reads SQIVND (reference sequence).

The chain recombines TRBV4-1 with TRBJ2-3, with 8 bases matching TRBD1. Germline CDR1 is MGHRA and CDR2 is YSYEKL. The CDR3 has 17 amino acids. Trimming removed 1 base from V and 1 base from J; junction bases left unmatched: 7. This chain's CDR3 is CASSQVADRGRTDTQYF. DNA of the CDR3: TGCGCCAGCAGCCAAGTCGCTGACAGGGGACGCACAGATACGCAGTATTTT.

V gene TRBV6-5 combines with J gene TRBJ2-1; D unresolved. This CDR3 contains 13 residues. Germline loops: CDR1 MNHEY, CDR2 SVGAGI. V was trimmed by 1 base and J by 4 bases, leaving 5 bases between them. The CDR3 loop reads CASSYYRYNEQFF. The CDR3 coding sequence is TGTGCCAGCAGTTACTACCGGTACAATGAGCAGTTCTTC.

In its sample, this clone was seen once. The chain is built from TRBV9 and TRBJ1-2; D ambiguous. V lost 1 base, J lost 0 bases, and 7 bases lay in between. Germline CDR1 and CDR2: SGDLS and YYNGEE. The CDR3 has 14 residues. The CDR3 region is CASSVSGTNYGYTF. The CDR3 nucleotides read TGTGCCAGCAGCGTATCGGGGACTAACTATGGCTACACCTTC.

This rearrangement joins TRBV5-1 to TRBJ2-5; D might be TRBD2 (6 bases). The V and J ends lost 4 bases and 7 bases respectively, with 17 bases between them. This CDR3 spans 14 amino acids. The germline CDR1 and CDR2 sequences are SGHRS and YFSETQ. The CDR3 sequence: CASSQVQGGGTQYF. As DNA, the CDR3 is TGCGCCAGCAGCCAGGTGCAGGGAGGCGGGACCCAGTACTTC.

The genes are TRBV14 and TRBJ2-5, with TRBD2 matching 7 bases. V was clipped by 1 base and J by 0 bases; unmatched bases: 8. The V gene's germline CDR1 is SGHDN and CDR2 FVKESK. This CDR3 has 17 amino acids. The DNA for the CDR3 is TGTGCCAGCAGCCAAGGGAGGCGGGAGACGTACCAAGAGACCCAGTACTTC. Amino acids: CASSQGRRETYQETQYF.

J is TRBJ2-5 and V is TRBV6-5; TRBD2 is a possible D gene (6 bases). Germline CDR1 reads MNHEY; CDR2 reads SVGAGI. This CDR3 is built from 14 residues. The V end was cut by 6 bases, the J end by 5 bases, with 16 bases between. CDR3 coding DNA: TGTGCCAGCAGCGCCTCCGGGACTGGGGAGACCCAGTACTTC. It translates to CASSASGTGETQYF.

The chain couples TRBV7-2 to TRBJ1-5; 9 nucleotides agree with TRBD1. J was trimmed by 4 bases and V by 3 bases; bases with no gene match: 7. This CDR3 spans 16 amino acids. Per germline, CDR1 SGHTA and CDR2 FQGNSA. The DNA of the CDR3 is TGTGCCAGCAGCTTCGTAACAGGGGGCCCGAATCAGCCCCAGCATTTT. This gives the protein CASSFVTGGPNQPQHF.

A single count supports this clone. J is TRBJ2-5 and V is TRBV7-7, with D perhaps matching TRBD2 (5 bases). This CDR3 is 13 amino acids long. Looked up from germline, CDR1 is SSHAT and CDR2 is FNYEAQ (reference sequence). The V and J ends lost 4 bases and 1 base respectively, with 7 bases between them. This CDR3 is CASSSGSQETQYF. The DNA of the CDR3 is TGTGCCAGCAGCTCGGGAAGCCAAGAGACCCAGTACTTC.

The table lists this clone with a few counts. The gene calls are TRBV6-6 and TRBJ2-1, with 9 bases matching TRBD1. Trimming removed 2 bases from V and 8 bases from J; junction bases left unmatched: 7. Germline V gene data show CDR1 as MNHNY and CDR2 as SVGAGI (reference sequence). The CDR3 is 15 residues long. The chain's CDR3 is CASSYHPGQGHEQFF. The CDR3 bases are TGTGCCAGCAGTTACCACCCGGGACAGGGTCATGAGCAGTTCTTC.

This chain joins TRBV4-3 and TRBJ2-3; TRBD2 matches at 7 bases. CDR1 is LGHNA and CDR2 is YSLEER in the germline V gene. V lost 1 base and J lost 6; bases outside the gene matches: 13. This CDR3 has 17 amino acids. The chain's CDR3 is CASSQAWGGSGKDTQYF. As DNA, the CDR3 is TGCGCCAGCAGCCAAGCGTGGGGGGGGAGCGGTAAGGATACGCAGTATTTT.

The gene calls are TRBV7-3 and TRBJ1-5, with D unresolved. Germline CDR1 and CDR2: SGHTA and FQGTGA. The V end lost 3 bases, the J end lost 0 bases, and 3 bases lay between the germline ends. The CDR3 has 13 amino acids. Here the CDR3 DNA reads TGTGCCAGCAGCTTGAGTAGCAATCAGCCCCAGCATTTT. Translated: CASSLSSNQPQHF. The variable domain in full, with the rest retrieved from reference TRBV7-3 and TRBJ1-5, is GAGVSQTPSNKVTEKGKYVELRCDPISGHTALYWYRQSLGQGPEFLIYFQGTGAADDSGLPNDRFFAVRPEGSVSTLKIQRTERGDSAVYLCASSLSSNQPQHFGDGTRLSIL.

The sample holds one count of this clone. V usage is TRBV5-1 and J usage is TRBJ2-1; 9 nucleotides match TRBD2. The CDR3 is 17 amino acids. Per the germline V gene, CDR1 is SGHRS and CDR2 is YFSETQ. The junction had 10 bases not matched to a gene; V was cut back by 0 bases and J by 6 bases. CDR3 DNA: TGCGCCAGCAGCTTGGATTTGGCGGGGGGGGAAGCCAATGAGCAGTTCTTC. Translating gives CASSLDLAGGEANEQFF.

The rearrangement uses TRBV14 and TRBJ2-7; D might be TRBD2 (5 bases). This CDR3 comprises 13 residues. The ends were cut back, 4 bases at V and 1 base at J, with 8 bases in the middle. Germline V gene lookup returns CDR1 SGHDN and CDR2 FVKESK. Here the CDR3 DNA reads TGTGCCAGCAGCCTCGGGAATTCCTACGAGCAGTACTTC. The encoded protein is CASSLGNSYEQYF.

The chain recombines TRBV6-5 with TRBJ2-3, with D unclear. The CDR3 runs to 12 residues. Germline V gene data show CDR1 as MNHEY and CDR2 as SVGAGI. The V and J ends lost 5 bases and 6 bases respectively, with 9 bases between them. CDR3 sequence reads: CASSPSRDTQYF. CDR3 bases: TGTGCCAGCAGTCCGTCCCGGGATACGCAGTATTTT.

This clone was seen more than once but under ten times. This chain links TRBV2 with TRBJ2-3; the D gene is possibly TRBD2 (5 bases). The CDR3 is made up of 12 amino acids. Germline loops: CDR1 SNHLY, CDR2 FYNNEI. V lost 10 bases to trimming and J lost 4 bases, with 12 bases between them. The chain's CDR3 is CAIGEGPDTQYF. CDR3 nucleotides: TGTGCCATCGGGGAAGGCCCAGATACGCAGTATTTT.

The chain links TRBV5-1 to TRBJ2-7, with 9 bases fitting TRBD1. Losses at the gene ends were 4 bases for V and 0 bases for J; bases not matched to a gene: 5. The CDR3 contains 15 residues. Germline values: CDR1 SGHRS, CDR2 YFSETQ. The CDR3 region has the DNA TGCGCCAGCAGCCCCGGGACAGGGAGCTCCTACGAGCAGTACTTC. It yields the protein CASSPGTGSSYEQYF.

In this sample, this clone turned up once. The V gene is TRBV29-1, the J gene TRBJ2-5, with D hard to call. V lost 7 bases to trimming and J lost 5 bases, with 11 bases between them. Per the germline V gene, CDR1 is SQVTM and CDR2 is ANQGSEA. This CDR3 has 11 residues. The CDR3 DNA follows: TGCAGCGCCGCCGGGTTGGAGACCCAGTACTTC. Its protein product is CSAAGLETQYF.

V usage is TRBV7-2 and J usage is TRBJ1-4; 8 bases are shared with TRBD1. The CDR3 extends over 14 amino acids. The germline gives CDR1 SGHTA, CDR2 FQGNSA. Trimming cost V 5 bases and J 7 bases; bases outside gene matches: 6. The DNA of the CDR3 is TGTGCCAGCAGCAGAGACAGGGGCGTTGAAAAACTGTTTTTT. This translates into CASSRDRGVEKLFF.

Only a few counts were recorded for this clone. This chain links TRBV30 with TRBJ1-2; TRBD1 matches at 8 bases. The CDR3 totals 11 residues. CDR1 and CDR2 from the germline V gene are GTSNPN and SVGIG (reference sequence). V shed 1 base, J shed 13 bases, and the junction held 5 bases outside the gene matches. This CDR3 is CAWSGDRLATF. In nucleotides, the CDR3 is TGTGCCTGGAGTGGGGACAGGCTAGCCACCTTC.

The rearrangement uses TRBV14 and TRBJ1-1; TRBD1 is a possible D gene (5 bases). This CDR3 has 14 residues. The V end was cut by 4 bases, the J end by 2 bases, with 11 bases between. Germline CDR1 SGHDN, CDR2 FVKESK. The CDR3 loop reads CASSPGQPNTEAFF. In DNA form, the CDR3 reads TGTGCCAGCAGCCCAGGACAACCTAACACTGAAGCTTTCTTT.

The chain employs TRBV7-2 and TRBJ1-2, with a tentative D call TRBD1 (6 bases). Germline-derived CDR1 and CDR2 are SGHTA and FQGNSA. Between the trimmed V and J ends, which lost 1 base and 4 bases, there was a span of 13 bases. The CDR3 has 15 amino acids. In nucleotides, the CDR3 is TGTGCCAGCAGCTTAGAGGGGGGGGCAACCTATGGCTACACCTTC. Residues: CASSLEGGATYGYTF.

V gene TRBV11-2 combines with J gene TRBJ1-4; TRBD1 matches 9 bases. The CDR3 runs to 15 residues. Germline CDR1 and CDR2: SGHAT and FQNNGV. The V segment lost 4 bases and the J segment 7 bases; nucleotides outside the gene matches: 7. CDR3 sequence: CASSSQQGASEKLFF. As DNA, the CDR3 is TGTGCCAGCAGCTCTCAACAGGGGGCATCTGAAAAACTGTTTTTT.

The genes are TRBV7-6 and TRBJ2-4; 7 bases agree with TRBD2. CDR1 is SGHVS and CDR2 is FNYEAQ in the germline V gene. This CDR3 is built from 14 residues. Germline trimming cut 5 bases from V and 8 bases from J; bases unmatched to any gene: 9. The DNA for the CDR3 is TGTGCCAGCAGCCCAGCCACGGGGGGATACATTCAGTACTTC. Protein product: CASSPATGGYIQYF.

The chain carries TRBV4-1 and TRBJ2-7; 8 bases agree with TRBD1. The CDR3 runs 14 residues. In germline, CDR1 is MGHRA, CDR2 YSYEKL. Germline trimming cut 1 base from V and 1 base from J; bases unmatched to any gene: 0. As DNA, the CDR3 is TGCGCCAGCAGCCAAGGACAGGGGTCCTACGAGCAGTACTTC. Its protein product is CASSQGQGSYEQYF.

This clone was seen a few times. The chain employs TRBV27 and TRBJ1-1; D uncertain. CDR1 is MNHEY and CDR2 is SMNVEV in the germline V gene (reference sequence). The germline V and J ends were trimmed by 6 bases and 0 bases, with 17 bases remaining between them. This CDR3 contains 16 residues. The CDR3 is CASSPFGGRMNTEAFF. The CDR3 bases are TGTGCCAGCAGCCCTTTTGGAGGGAGAATGAACACTGAAGCTTTCTTT.

Remarks on this clone: Distinct nucleotide sequences in the sample also encode this CDR3. The rearrangement uses TRBV5-1 and TRBJ2-7; 8 bases line up with TRBD1. Looked up from germline, CDR1 is SGHRS and CDR2 is YFSETQ. J lost 6 bases, V lost 0 bases, and 5 bases had no gene match. This CDR3 is built from 14 residues. The CDR3 spells CASSLGGTGSEQYF. CDR3 in DNA: TGCGCCAGCAGCTTGGGCGGGACAGGCTCCGAGCAGTACTTC.

Here the CDR3 DNA reads TGTGCCAGCAGCTTAGTACAGGGGGCTGAAGCTTTCTTT. Its translation is CASSLVQGAEAFF. This chain links TRBV7-6 with TRBJ1-1; 8 nucleotides align to TRBD1. The germline V gene has CDR1 SGHVS and CDR2 FNYEAQ. The CDR3 length is 13 residues. The junction had 1 base not matched to a gene; V was cut back by 1 base and J by 6 bases.

J is TRBJ1-2 and V is TRBV5-6; 7 bases fit TRBD1. There are 13 residues in the CDR3. With V trimmed by 5 bases and J by 7 bases, 8 bases remained unmatched. Germline V gene data show CDR1 as SGHDT and CDR2 as YYEEEE. The CDR3 region is CASSADRVGGYTF. For the CDR3, the DNA is TGTGCCAGCAGTGCCGACAGGGTCGGTGGCTACACCTTC.

This clone was detected only once. The rearrangement uses TRBV5-1 and TRBJ1-2; D uncertain. CDR3 length: 14 amino acids. Germline V gene sequence: CDR1 SGHRS, CDR2 YFSETQ. V lost 0 bases, J lost 3 bases, and 9 bases lay in between. CDR3 loop: CASSLAYQDYGYTF. CDR3 nucleotides: TGCGCCAGCAGCTTGGCGTATCAGGACTATGGCTACACCTTC.